This T cell receptor beta chain originates from a study of blood T cells in healthy people across ages (dated by TCRdb to the mid-2010s). Describing the broader study: In model experiments, template switching captured roughly one uniquely barcoded TCR beta cDNA molecule for every two T cells. The study measured age-related changes in TCR beta repertoire diversity using deep sequencing normalized with unique cDNA molecular identifiers. The donors were divided into four age groups: young (average about 15 years), middle-aged (about 40), aged (approximately 62) and long-lived (roughly 86). To avoid experimental bias, donors of different ages were spread randomly across the sequencing lanes. Two additional independent replicas of 1 million unique cDNA reads from the same blood draw were analyzed for two donors (one aged 18 to 30 and one aged 80 or older).

Study-wide conclusions, independent of this receptor: Because profiling used bulk unsorted PBMCs, naive and antigen-experienced compartments could not be compared conclusively. Estimates of total diversity from one million sequenced T cells were regarded as lower bounds and underestimates. Observed TCR beta diversity per million T cells fell roughly linearly with age, and a significant reduction was already apparent by age approximately 40. Observed TCR beta diversity correlated strongly with the percentage of naive T cells measured by flow cytometry. Compared with the aged group, more naive CD4+ T cells, fewer expanded clones and increased TCR diversity were shown by the long-lived group, suggesting age selection. Because donor CMV infection status was unknown, age-related changes in expanded clonotypes were potentially confounded.

From the germline V gene, CDR1 is SQVTM and CDR2 is ANQGSEA. Reading from cysteine to phenylalanine, the CDR3 counts 14 amino acids. Only the CDR3 portion is preserved as DNA: 42 bases, with reading frame beginning at the first base. Clipping removes 0 bases from V and 7 bases from J, with 8 as the unmatched junction base count. This clonotype was counted at least ten times. What this receptor recognizes is not known. No much larger clone exists at a distance of one base, and base qualities are not known. Receptor libraries were prepared by 5' RACE. Data came from an Illumina HiSeq 2500. A second roughly 7 to 11 cycle PCR used a sample-barcoded 5' primer and a J-beta primer mix. Each TCR beta cDNA molecule received a unique molecular identifier from a template-switch 5' adaptor carrying 12 random nucleotides. Each sample yielded at least 2.5 million CDR3-containing paired-end reads. First-strand cDNA synthesis was performed from all RNA using the Mint cDNA synthesis kit, with priming by a TRBC-specific oligonucleotide. Following uracil-DNA glycosylase treatment, a first 18-cycle PCR with universal primers M1SS and BC2_uni_R was performed on all cDNA. In the authors' own workflow: For normalization, 1 million high-quality reads, each with a distinct molecular identifier, were randomly selected from each sample. Reads with shared molecular identifiers were discarded instead of being binned into consensus sequences. CDR3 identification, clonotype clustering and error correction used MiTCR with a Q25 quality threshold and the strictest error-elimination algorithm. Lower-bound total TCR beta diversity was estimated with a nonparametric unseen species model using Euler transformation. The raw public data were reprocessed by TCRdb itself: fastp quality trimming at Q25, MiXCR clonotype calling, in-frame beta chains only. Each CDR3 protein appears once, grouped with its most common genes and DNA. For this entry, the V and J calls and clone size follow TCRdb and not the study's own pipeline. The sample table records fewer than 900,000 distinct CDR3 sequences; approximately 50% of these occur just once. The top ten clones comprise 30% to 40% of the sample.

The donors were roughly 38 Caucasian individuals from Russia, aged roughly 6 to 90 years, who were systemically healthy. Each donor gave roughly 9.5 milliliters of peripheral blood, collected into EDTA-treated Vacutainer tubes. Ficoll-Paque density-gradient centrifugation was used to isolate PBMCs, with at least 6.5 million per sample. Total RNA was extracted from PBMCs with Trizol reagent, with at least 6 micrograms obtained per sample. The percentages of naive CD45RAhigh/CD27high T cells were determined by flow cytometry on a PBMC aliquot from every donor. The rearrangement joined TRBV29-1 to TRBJ1-1, with 7 bases aligning to TRBD1. The sequence was obtained from a woman aged 55-70 years in good health. The sequenced sample was blood. In nucleotide form, the sequence is TGCAGCGTTGAAGAGTACGACAGGGAGGGTGAAGCTTTCTTT. This sequence encodes CSVEEYDREGEAFF.